The TCR beta chain under discussion was sequenced for a study of blood T cell repertoires in COVID-19. Study overall: Some COVID-19 samples were acute and others convalescent; all came from the United States, Italy and Spain.

Some clones are missing from TCRdb's copy, which holds only in-frame ones; the method was immunoSEQ multiplex PCR. The sample consists of 55,000 to 75,000 clones, 79% of them appearing once. Trimming removed 0 bases at V and 5 bases at J, with 13 bases between. Germline V lookup: CDR1 LGHDT, CDR2 YNNKEL (reference sequence). The CDR3 runs 16 residues. The chain joins TRBV3-1 (or the pseudogene TRBV3-2) to TRBJ2-2; maybe TRBD1 (6 bases). Sequencing was performed on peripheral blood. The TCR sequence derives from a man between 60 and 75 years old with acute or convalescent COVID-19. This chain's CDR3 is CASSQEQGLLTGELFF. For the CDR3, the DNA is TGTGCCAGCAGCCAAGAGCAGGGGCTATTGACCGGGGAGCTGTTTTTT.